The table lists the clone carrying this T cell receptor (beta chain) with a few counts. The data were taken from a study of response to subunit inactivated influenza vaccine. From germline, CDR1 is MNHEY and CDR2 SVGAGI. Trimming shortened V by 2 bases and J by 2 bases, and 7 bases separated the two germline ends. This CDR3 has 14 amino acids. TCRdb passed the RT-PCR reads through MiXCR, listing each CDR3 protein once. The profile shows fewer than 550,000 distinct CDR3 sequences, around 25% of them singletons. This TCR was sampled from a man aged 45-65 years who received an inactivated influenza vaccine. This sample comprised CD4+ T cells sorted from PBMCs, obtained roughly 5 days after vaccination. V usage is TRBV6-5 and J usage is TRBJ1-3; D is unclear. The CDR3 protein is CASSYLGPGNTIYF. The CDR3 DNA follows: TGTGCCAGCAGTTACCTCGGGCCTGGAAACACCATATATTTT.